The 28 T cell receptor beta chains below come from one sample, sequenced in a study of shared clonotypes between healthy human individuals. Assay: immunoSEQ multiplex PCR; the TCRdb copy retains only in-frame clones and omits some. The data contain about 1.1 million clones, about 80% of them seen just once; the ten biggest clones take up roughly 0.82%. The sequenced sample consisted of memory CD4+ T cells from PBMCs. As for subset: CD45RA-negative fraction. These receptors came from a man aged 18 to 35 in good health. Some clones in this sample may be carry-over from other donors' samples.

This rearrangement joins TRBV7-2 to TRBJ2-7; the D is unclear. CDR1 is SGHTA and CDR2 is FQGNSA in the germline V gene. V shed 1 base and J shed 3 bases, with 16 bases lying between them. The CDR3 extends over 16 amino acids. DNA of the CDR3: TGTGCCAGCAGCTTAGGATTACTTCCATTAGGCTACGAGCAGTACTTC. Protein product: CASSLGLLPLGYEQYF.

This sequence joins TRBV7-8 and TRBJ2-7; 10 nucleotides line up with TRBD2. The ends lost 5 bases at V and 2 bases at J; junction bases unmatched: 6. The germline V gene encodes CDR1 SGHVS and CDR2 FQNEAQ. The CDR3 length is 15 residues. In DNA form, the CDR3 reads TGTGCCAGCAGCGTACGGACTAGCGGAGCCTACGAGCAGTACTTC. The encoded protein is CASSVRTSGAYEQYF.

The rearrangement links TRBV7-8 to TRBJ1-2; D unclear. This CDR3 region has 15 residues. Trimming pared 2 bases from V and 8 bases from J, leaving 18 bases between. Germline CDR1 and CDR2: SGHVS and FQNEAQ. In DNA form, the CDR3 reads TGTGCCAGCAGCTTATGGTTCCAGACCACTACAGGCTACACCTTC. Amino acid sequence: CASSLWFQTTTGYTF.

This clone has just a few counts. This chain uses TRBV4-2 with TRBJ2-2; the D gene is possibly TRBD2 (5 bases). V lost 2 bases to trimming and J lost 2 bases, with 12 bases between them. Germline assignment: CDR1 LGHNA and CDR2 YNFKEQ. This CDR3 is 16 amino acids long. As DNA, the CDR3 is TGTGCCAGCAGCCAATCGGGCGGGTTAAACACCGGGGAGCTGTTTTTT. Protein sequence: CASSQSGGLNTGELFF.

This clone was seen more than once but under ten times. The chain combines TRBV19 with TRBJ1-2; 8 bases fit TRBD1. With 3 bases clipped from V and 3 bases from J, the junction kept 6 bases outside the gene matches. The CDR3 covers 15 residues. Germline values: CDR1 LNHDA, CDR2 SQIVND (reference sequence). The DNA of the CDR3 is TGTGCCAGTAGTATTACCCCGGGACAGGACTATGGCTACACCTTC. This translates into CASSITPGQDYGYTF.

The chain recombines TRBV6-1 with TRBJ1-2; the D gene is possibly TRBD1 (5 bases). Germline values: CDR1 MNHNS, CDR2 SASEGT. V was trimmed by 7 bases and J by 7 bases, leaving 16 bases between them. The CDR3 covers 13 residues. The DNA of the CDR3 is TGTGCCAGCACCACCTGGGCGGGGGGTGGCTACACCTTC. This codes for CASTTWAGGGYTF.

The gene calls are TRBV19 and TRBJ2-3, with 9 bases that match TRBD1. CDR3 length: 15 residues. The ends lost 4 bases at V and 7 bases at J; junction bases unmatched: 9. Germline V gives CDR1 LNHDA, CDR2 SQIVND (reference sequence). The CDR3 loop reads CASSSDGTGYYTQYF. For the CDR3, the DNA is TGTGCCAGTAGTAGCGACGGGACAGGGTACTATACGCAGTATTTT. Based on the CDR3 plus reference TRBV19 and TRBJ2-3, the full variable domain is DGGITQSPKYLFRKEGQNVTLSCEQNLNHDAMYWYRQDPGQGLRLIYYSQIVNDFQKGDIAEGYSVSREKKESFPLTVTSAQKNPTAFYLCASSSDGTGYYTQYFGPGTRLTVL.

This clone was observed many times. The V gene is TRBV6-5, the J gene TRBJ2-3; 8 bases align to TRBD2. V lost 10 bases to trimming and J lost 1 base; unmatched junction nucleotides: 7. The CDR3 totals 14 residues. Germline CDR1 MNHEY, CDR2 SVGAGI. As DNA, the CDR3 is TGTGCCACCAGACTAGCGACCCGCACAGATACGCAGTATTTT. It encodes CATRLATRTDTQYF.

The chain recombines TRBV14 with TRBJ2-7; 13 bases align to TRBD2. The CDR3 loop spans 17 amino acids. Looked up from germline, CDR1 is SGHDN and CDR2 is FVKESK. The junction had 10 bases not matched to a gene; V was cut back by 2 bases and J by 6 bases. The CDR3 loop is CASSQTLGLAGIREQYF. The CDR3 nucleotides are TGTGCCAGCAGCCAAACGTTGGGACTAGCGGGAATACGCGAGCAGTACTTC.

The chain links TRBV30 to TRBJ1-3; D call uncertain. Germline V gene data show CDR1 as GTSNPN and CDR2 as SVGIG (reference sequence). This CDR3 has 12 residues. V was trimmed by 5 bases and J by 4 bases, leaving 9 bases between them. CDR3 bases: TGTGCCTGGGCCCGGGGAGGAAACACCATATATTTT. It yields the protein CAWARGGNTIYF.

This clone was found once. The chain joins TRBV28 to TRBJ1-4; 7 nucleotides line up with TRBD1. CDR3 size: 15 residues. The germline gives CDR1 MDHEN, CDR2 SYDVKM. After removal of 6 bases from V and 3 bases from J, the junction contained 7 bases not matched to a gene. CDR3 DNA sequence: TGTGCCAGCAGCTCGGTCGGGACAGCTAATGAAAAACTGTTTTTT. Translating it yields CASSSVGTANEKLFF.

The chain has TRBV7-2 and TRBJ2-2, with D perhaps matching TRBD1 (5 bases). Germline V gene sequence: CDR1 SGHTA, CDR2 FQGNSA. The CDR3 has 14 amino acids. V was clipped by 5 bases and J by 9 bases, with 16 bases between them. The CDR3 region is CASSPGHPLRELFF. CDR3 nucleotide sequence: TGTGCCAGCAGCCCAGGACATCCCCTACGGGAGCTGTTTTTT.

This rearrangement joins TRBV7-9 to TRBJ1-1, with TRBD1 identical over 10 bases. Germline CDR1 SEHNR, CDR2 FQNEAQ (reference sequence). V lost 1 base and J lost 5; bases outside the gene matches: 7. CDR3 length: 16 residues. DNA of the CDR3: TGTGCCAGCAGCTTAGGGGACAGGGGACTTCGGACTGAAGCTTTCTTT. It is translated as CASSLGDRGLRTEAFF.

The rearrangement links TRBV4-3 to TRBJ1-2; D gene uncertain. The germline V gene encodes CDR1 LGHNA and CDR2 YSLEER. The CDR3 is 15 amino acids. Trimming pared 0 bases from V and 5 bases from J, leaving 13 bases between. Written as DNA, the CDR3 is TGCGCCAGCAGCCAAGACCCCGAAGGGAATTATGGCTACACCTTC. Translated: CASSQDPEGNYGYTF.

This chain uses TRBV27 with TRBJ2-7; 12 positions agree with TRBD2. Germline V gives CDR1 MNHEY, CDR2 SMNVEV (reference sequence). The CDR3 is 17 residues long. Trimming cost V 2 bases and J 7 bases; bases outside gene matches: 12. The CDR3 coding sequence is TGTGCCAGCAGTTTACCCCCCGGACTAGCGGGAATGGGTGAGCAGTACTTC. Residues: CASSLPPGLAGMGEQYF.

The V call is TRBV2, the J call TRBJ2-3, with D hard to call. From germline, CDR1 is SNHLY and CDR2 FYNNEI. This CDR3 spans 15 amino acids. The V gene lost 4 bases and the J gene lost 4 bases, with 15 bases spanning the gap. The CDR3 loop reads CASSGTLGFPDTQYF. The CDR3 nucleotides are TGTGCCAGCAGTGGGACCCTAGGGTTCCCAGATACGCAGTATTTT.

The rearrangement links TRBV29-1 to TRBJ1-2; D gene unclear. The CDR3 spans 16 residues. In germline, CDR1 is SQVTM, CDR2 ANQGSEA. The germline V and J ends were trimmed by 0 bases and 3 bases, with 17 bases remaining between them. The CDR3 here is CSVEDLMADQYYGYTF. In DNA form, the CDR3 reads TGCAGCGTTGAAGATCTTATGGCGGATCAATACTATGGCTACACCTTC.

This clone was recorded once. The chain uses TRBV2 and TRBJ1-1; TRBD1 agrees at 8 bases. J gave up 5 bases and V 7 bases, and 6 bases lay outside the gene matches. Germline CDR1 and CDR2: SNHLY and FYNNEI. This CDR3 has 13 residues. CDR3: CASTTRQGTEAFF. CDR3 coding DNA: TGTGCCAGCACCACACGACAGGGGACTGAAGCTTTCTTT. The full variable domain, rest sourced from reference TRBV2 and TRBJ1-1, is EPEVTQTPSHQVTQMGQEVILRCVPISNHLYFYWYRQILGQKVEFLVSFYNNEISEKSEIFDDQFSVERPDGSNFTLKIRSTKLEDSAMYFCASTTRQGTEAFFGQGTRLTVV.

A single count supports this clone. This chain uses TRBV27 with TRBJ2-1, with 7 positions matching TRBD2. CDR1 MNHEY and CDR2 SMNVEV come from the germline V gene (reference sequence). The V segment lost 1 base and the J segment 4 bases; nucleotides outside the gene matches: 7. The CDR3 extends over 16 amino acids. CDR3: CASSLWAASGYNEQFF. The CDR3 nucleotides read TGTGCCAGCAGTTTATGGGCGGCTAGCGGTTACAATGAGCAGTTCTTC.

The CDR3 DNA reads TGTGCCAGCAGCTTAGTTTTGAACAGAAAAGTTGCAACTAATGAAAAACTGTTTTTT. This gives the protein CASSLVLNRKVATNEKLFF. The chain recombines TRBV7-9 with TRBJ1-4, with D uncertain. The CDR3 is made up of 19 amino acids. Germline assignment: CDR1 SEHNR and CDR2 FQNEAQ (reference sequence). Trimming shortened V by 1 base and J by 0 bases, and 18 bases separated the two germline ends.

This clone was recorded only once. The chain joins TRBV6-1 to TRBJ2-3; 9 bases line up with TRBD2. The V gene end was trimmed by 3 bases and the J gene end by 8 bases; junction bases not matched to a gene: 6. Germline V lookup: CDR1 MNHNS, CDR2 SASEGT. The CDR3 has 14 amino acids. The CDR3 reads CASSEHLLAGTQYF. For the CDR3, the DNA is TGTGCCAGCAGTGAGCACCTACTAGCGGGTACGCAGTATTTT.

The rearrangement uses TRBV6-1 and TRBJ1-1; D uncertain. The germline CDR1 and CDR2 sequences are MNHNS and SASEGT. V gave up 2 bases and J gave up 3 bases, with 10 bases separating them. There are 14 residues in the CDR3. CDR3 bases: TGTGCCAGCAGTGAATTTGGAGAAGACACTGAAGCTTTCTTT. Translated, it gives CASSEFGEDTEAFF.

The chain employs TRBV2 and TRBJ2-7; D may be TRBD2 (6 bases). This CDR3 is 13 amino acids long. The germline CDR1 and CDR2 sequences are SNHLY and FYNNEI. V lost 11 bases and J 3 bases, leaving 17 bases between the germline ends. The CDR3 loop is CAGSGGLSYEQYF. CDR3 bases: TGTGCCGGCTCCGGGGGACTTAGCTACGAGCAGTACTTC.

The chain recombines TRBV7-6 with TRBJ2-7; a possible D gene is TRBD2 (5 bases). The V end was cut by 5 bases, the J end by 2 bases, with 16 bases between. The CDR3 runs 15 residues. Per germline, CDR1 SGHVS and CDR2 FNYEAQ. CDR3 region: CASSEREGYTYEQYF. CDR3 bases: TGTGCCAGCAGCGAGCGCGAGGGCTATACCTACGAGCAGTACTTC.

The chain carries TRBV5-1 and TRBJ1-2; TRBD1 might be the D (6 bases). CDR1 is SGHRS and CDR2 is YFSETQ in the germline V gene. Trimming removed 4 bases from V and 2 bases from J, with 12 bases in between. The CDR3 is 14 residues long. CDR3 coding DNA: TGCGCCAGCAGCCTAATAGGACAGAACTATGGCTACACCTTC. Protein sequence: CASSLIGQNYGYTF.

This clone was seen many times. The chain joins TRBV2 to TRBJ1-1; D not certain. Looked up from germline, CDR1 is SNHLY and CDR2 is FYNNEI. V dropped 5 bases and J dropped 11 bases, with 12 bases sitting between them. The CDR3 is 11 residues long. In nucleotides, the CDR3 is TGTGCCAGCAGTCCACAGTTTGCGGCTTTCTTT. It codes for CASSPQFAAFF.

V is TRBV7-9 and J is TRBJ1-1; 7 positions agree with TRBD1. Per germline, CDR1 SEHNR and CDR2 FQNEAQ (reference sequence). J lost 2 bases, V lost 5 bases, and 5 bases had no gene match. This CDR3 has 14 residues. The CDR3, as DNA: TGTGCCAGCAGCATGGGACAGCTCAACACTGAAGCTTTCTTT. Translation: CASSMGQLNTEAFF.

The chain couples TRBV5-6 to TRBJ2-1; D gene uncertain. V was pared by 3 bases and J by 3 bases, with 13 bases between. Germline CDR1 reads SGHDT; CDR2 reads YYEEEE. The CDR3 loop spans 15 amino acids. Here the CDR3 reads CASSSFFGFYNEQFF. For the CDR3, the DNA is TGTGCCAGCAGCTCCTTCTTTGGCTTCTACAATGAGCAGTTCTTC.